A selection of T cell receptor beta chains follows, all from one sample in a study of blood T cell repertoires in COVID-19. The repertoire was sequenced with immunoSEQ multiplex PCR; TCRdb's copy has only in-frame clones and lacks some. The sample carries 130,000 to 150,000 clones, about four fifths recorded once. The sample was peripheral blood. The receptors shown here come from a man in his 70s who had recovered from COVID-19. Each CDR3 is given with its conserved first and last residue. The D gene is left open where the match is weak. The size entry is marked missing in some rows and otherwise reads once, few, many or a size class.

d_gene: TRBD2
j_gene: TRBJ2-7
abundance: once
v_gene: TRBV3-1/TRBV3-2
CDR3nt: TGTGCCAGCAGCCAAGAATCGATTAGCGGGAGGGCCACGCAGTACTTC
CDR3aa: CASSQESISGRATQYF

d_gene: TRBD1
j_gene: TRBJ2-1
abundance: .
v_gene: TRBV5-4
CDR3nt: TGTGCCAGCAGCTTGGAGGACAGGTACAATGAGCAGTTCTTC
CDR3aa: CASSLEDRYNEQFF

d_gene: TRBD2
j_gene: TRBJ2-7
abundance: .
v_gene: TRBV7-6
CDR3nt: TGTGCCAGCAGCTTAGTTGGGGAGGGCTCCTACGAGCAGTACTTC
CDR3aa: CASSLVGEGSYEQYF

d_gene: .
j_gene: TRBJ1-5
abundance: .
v_gene: TRBV6-2/TRBV6-3
CDR3nt: TGTGCCAGCAGTTACGGGCCTAATCAGCCCCAGCATTTT
CDR3aa: CASSYGPNQPQHF

d_gene: .
j_gene: TRBJ1-6
abundance: .
v_gene: TRBV7-8
CDR3nt: TGTGCCAGCAGCTTAGAGCGGAATTCACCCCTCCACTTT
CDR3aa: CASSLERNSPLHF

d_gene: .
j_gene: TRBJ2-7
abundance: .
v_gene: TRBV7-9
CDR3nt: TGTGCCAGCCCAGTCCGGGGTTCATCCTACGAGCAGTACTTC
CDR3aa: CASPVRGSSYEQYF

d_gene: .
j_gene: TRBJ2-7
abundance: .
v_gene: TRBV5-6
CDR3nt: TGTGCCAGCAGCTTCGCCGGAGAATCCTACGAGCAGTACTTC
CDR3aa: CASSFAGESYEQYF

d_gene: .
j_gene: TRBJ2-7
abundance: .
v_gene: TRBV23-1
CDR3nt: TGCGCCAGCAGTCAATTAACCCGACAATTGCACGAGCAGTACTTC
CDR3aa: CASSQLTRQLHEQYF

d_gene: TRBD1
j_gene: TRBJ1-6
abundance: many
v_gene: TRBV11-2
CDR3nt: TGTGCCAGCAGCCAGGGGGAAGATAATTCACCCCTCCACTTT
CDR3aa: CASSQGEDNSPLHF

d_gene: .
j_gene: TRBJ1-1
abundance: .
v_gene: TRBV6-2/TRBV6-3
CDR3nt: TGTGCCAGCAGCCCCCCCAGAAACACTGAAGCTTTCTTT
CDR3aa: CASSPPRNTEAFF

d_gene: .
j_gene: TRBJ2-5
abundance: .
v_gene: TRBV2
CDR3nt: TGTGCCAGCAGTGAAGAATACGACATTGCCTTAAAAGAGACCCAGTACTTC
CDR3aa: CASSEEYDIALKETQYF

d_gene: TRBD1
j_gene: TRBJ2-5
abundance: .
v_gene: TRBV27
CDR3nt: TGTGCCAGCAGCTTTGGACAGGGGGAAGAGACCCAGTACTTC
CDR3aa: CASSFGQGEETQYF

d_gene: TRBD1
j_gene: TRBJ2-2
abundance: .
v_gene: TRBV6-2/TRBV6-3
CDR3nt: TGTGCCAGCAGTCGCGGACAGGGTTCCAGTAGGACCGGGGAGCTGTTTTTT
CDR3aa: CASSRGQGSSRTGELFF

d_gene: TRBD1
j_gene: TRBJ2-5
abundance: .
v_gene: TRBV27
CDR3nt: TGTGCCAGCAGTTTATTGGGGACAGGGGAAGAGACCCAGTACTTC
CDR3aa: CASSLLGTGEETQYF

d_gene: TRBD1
j_gene: TRBJ2-2
abundance: .
v_gene: TRBV6-4
CDR3nt: TGTGCCAGCAGTGCCCAGGGGGCTGTCACCGGGGAGCTGTTTTTT
CDR3aa: CASSAQGAVTGELFF

d_gene: .
j_gene: TRBJ1-5
abundance: .
v_gene: TRBV30
CDR3nt: TGTGCCTGGAGTGGGGGCCTGCGGACCAATCAGCCCCAGCATTTT
CDR3aa: CAWSGGLRTNQPQHF

d_gene: TRBD2
j_gene: TRBJ2-3
abundance: once
v_gene: TRBV5-1
CDR3nt: TGCGCCAGCAGCTCATGGACTAGCGGGAGCACAGATACGCAGTATTTT
CDR3aa: CASSSWTSGSTDTQYF

d_gene: TRBD1
j_gene: TRBJ2-1
abundance: .
v_gene: TRBV27
CDR3nt: TGTGCCAGCAGTCCAAAGACAGGGTATCGCCCCGGAGACAATGAGCAGTTCTTC
CDR3aa: CASSPKTGYRPGDNEQFF

d_gene: .
j_gene: TRBJ1-1
abundance: .
v_gene: TRBV10-1
CDR3nt: TGCGCCAGTTCTACAGGGTGGGACACTGAAGCTTTCTTT
CDR3aa: CASSTGWDTEAFF

d_gene: .
j_gene: TRBJ2-6
abundance: .
v_gene: TRBV29-1
CDR3nt: TGCAGCGTCAAGGATTGGGAGTACTCTGGGGCCAACGTCCTGACTTTC
CDR3aa: CSVKDWEYSGANVLTF

d_gene: TRBD2
j_gene: TRBJ2-1
abundance: .
v_gene: TRBV6-2/TRBV6-3
CDR3nt: TGTGCCAGCAGTTCGGGACTAGCGGGACCCGGTGAGCAGTTCTTC
CDR3aa: CASSSGLAGPGEQFF

d_gene: .
j_gene: TRBJ1-2
abundance: few
v_gene: TRBV11-2
CDR3nt: TGTGCCAGCAGCTTAGGGGCAGAGCGGCGGGGCTACACCTTC
CDR3aa: CASSLGAERRGYTF

d_gene: TRBD1
j_gene: TRBJ2-5
abundance: .
v_gene: TRBV29-1
CDR3nt: TGCAGCGGAGGACAGGGTGCGGCCCAGTACTTC
CDR3aa: CSGGQGAAQYF

d_gene: TRBD2
j_gene: TRBJ2-7
abundance: .
v_gene: TRBV30
CDR3nt: TGTGCCTGGGCCCTTAGCGGGGAGCAGTACTTC
CDR3aa: CAWALSGEQYF

d_gene: .
j_gene: TRBJ2-3
abundance: .
v_gene: TRBV2
CDR3nt: TGTGCCAGCACCCCCGTGGAGGATACGCAGTATTTT
CDR3aa: CASTPVEDTQYF

d_gene: TRBD1
j_gene: TRBJ1-5
abundance: .
v_gene: TRBV4-1
CDR3nt: TGCGCCAGCAGCCAAGCTATACAGGGGGGACAGCCCCAGCATTTT
CDR3aa: CASSQAIQGGQPQHF

d_gene: .
j_gene: TRBJ1-2
abundance: .
v_gene: TRBV5-1
CDR3nt: TGCGCCAGCAGCCCACTGACAGGTGCCGGGGACTACACCTTC
CDR3aa: CASSPLTGAGDYTF

d_gene: TRBD2
j_gene: TRBJ2-1
abundance: .
v_gene: TRBV2
CDR3nt: TGTGCCAGCAGGGGGACTAGCGGGAAGCAGTTCTTC
CDR3aa: CASRGTSGKQFF

d_gene: TRBD1
j_gene: TRBJ2-7
abundance: .
v_gene: TRBV2
CDR3nt: TGTGCCAGCAGGAAGGGGGACAGGGGCACCGAGCAGTACTTC
CDR3aa: CASRKGDRGTEQYF

d_gene: TRBD2
j_gene: TRBJ2-5
abundance: once
v_gene: TRBV10-3
CDR3nt: TGTGCCATCAGTGCCGCCACGGGACTAGTACCAGAGACCCAGTACTTC
CDR3aa: CAISAATGLVPETQYF

d_gene: TRBD1
j_gene: TRBJ1-5
abundance: .
v_gene: TRBV15
CDR3nt: TGTGCCACCAGCAGCGGGGACAGCCTCATGTCGTCCCAGCATTTT
CDR3aa: CATSSGDSLMSSQHF

d_gene: .
j_gene: TRBJ1-2
abundance: .
v_gene: TRBV19
CDR3nt: TGTGCCAGTAGTCGGGACAAAAACTATGGCTACACCTTC
CDR3aa: CASSRDKNYGYTF

d_gene: TRBD2
j_gene: TRBJ2-1
abundance: .
v_gene: TRBV30
CDR3nt: TGTGCCTGGAGTGTACAACTAGCGGGAGGCCTTATTGAGCAGTTCTTC
CDR3aa: CAWSVQLAGGLIEQFF

d_gene: .
j_gene: TRBJ2-1
abundance: once
v_gene: TRBV10-3
CDR3nt: TGTGCCATCAGTGAGTCTTGGCAGGGGAGCTCCTACAATGAGCAGTTCTTC
CDR3aa: CAISESWQGSSYNEQFF

d_gene: .
j_gene: TRBJ2-3
abundance: .
v_gene: TRBV2
CDR3nt: TGTGCCAGCAGTGAGGACAGAAACACAGATACGCAGTATTTT
CDR3aa: CASSEDRNTDTQYF

d_gene: .
j_gene: TRBJ1-1
abundance: .
v_gene: TRBV30
CDR3nt: TGTGCCTGGAGCTCCTGGGACTTAACTGAAGCTTTCTTT
CDR3aa: CAWSSWDLTEAFF

d_gene: .
j_gene: TRBJ2-5
abundance: .
v_gene: TRBV2
CDR3nt: TGTGCCAGCAGTTACAGGCCTCAAGAGACCCAGTACTTC
CDR3aa: CASSYRPQETQYF

d_gene: .
j_gene: TRBJ1-3
abundance: .
v_gene: TRBV6-5
CDR3nt: TGTGCCAGCAGTTACTGGACTGTAGCCAGAAACACCATATATTTT
CDR3aa: CASSYWTVARNTIYF

d_gene: .
j_gene: TRBJ1-2
abundance: .
v_gene: TRBV3-1/TRBV3-2
CDR3nt: TGTGCCAGCAGCCCCGGACAGACGGGCTACACCTTC
CDR3aa: CASSPGQTGYTF

d_gene: TRBD1
j_gene: TRBJ1-2
abundance: few
v_gene: TRBV30
CDR3nt: TGTGCCTGGATCACAGGGGTCGGAATGTATGGCTACACCTTC
CDR3aa: CAWITGVGMYGYTF

d_gene: .
j_gene: TRBJ2-2
abundance: .
v_gene: TRBV7-8
CDR3nt: TGTGCCAGCAGCCTATCGACCGGGGAGCTGTTTTTT
CDR3aa: CASSLSTGELFF

d_gene: TRBD1
j_gene: TRBJ1-1
abundance: .
v_gene: TRBV19
CDR3nt: TGTGCCAGTGGCACAGGGGAGGTCACTGAAGCTTTCTTT
CDR3aa: CASGTGEVTEAFF

d_gene: TRBD1
j_gene: TRBJ1-2
abundance: once
v_gene: TRBV7-9
CDR3nt: TGTGCCAGCAGCTCCCCTGAATCCAGGGGGCGCAGAGGCTACACCTTC
CDR3aa: CASSSPESRGRRGYTF

d_gene: TRBD2
j_gene: TRBJ2-1
abundance: few
v_gene: TRBV7-9
CDR3nt: TGTGCCAGCAGCCAGCCCCTGGCTAGCGGGGTTGAGCAGTTCTTC
CDR3aa: CASSQPLASGVEQFF